Included here is one TCR beta chain sequence, with context. PCR was performed a second time for about 6 to 11 cycles using a sample-barcoded 5' primer and a J-beta primer mix. A template-switch adaptor containing 12 random nucleotides labeled each cDNA molecule. TCRdb analysed the 5' RACE reads with MiXCR anew, one entry per CDR3 protein. The table has over a million distinct CDR3 sequences, about 25% seen once. The CDR3 sequence is 14 residues long. In germline, CDR1 is LNHNV, CDR2 YYDKDF (reference sequence). Trimming cost V 0 bases and J 8 bases; bases outside gene matches: 5. The data are from a study of blood T cells in healthy people across ages. This sample was shared with a second study, whose subject was T cells of mothers and their children. From that report: Donors were three healthy Caucasian mothers and their six children. The shaping of TCR recombination output by thymic selection is similar in related and unrelated pairs.

The rearrangement uses TRBV15 and TRBJ1-2, with 8 bases matching TRBD1. This TCR was recovered from a girl aged 2-15 years in good health. The specimen sequenced was blood. CDR3 sequence: CATSRDGTGNGYTF. The CDR3 DNA reads as TGTGCCACCAGCAGAGACGGGACAGGTAACGGCTACACCTTC.